This T cell receptor beta chain was documented in a study of STAT5B mutations in CD4+ large granular lymphocyte leukemia. Study-wide findings and caveats: TRBV06-family usage was enriched in top patient clones (8/27) versus controls (2/35). Without putative leukemic clones, patient CD4-sorted repertoires remained more clonal than healthy CD4+ repertoires. No patients shared main leukemic clonotypes, though 25% to 30% appeared at low frequency elsewhere.

This was a survey-level run. Clones were read by immunoSEQ multiplex PCR, and TCRdb kept only the in-frame ones, dropping some. The data hold fewer than 25,000 clones, with around 76% observed a single time. The CDR3 spans 12 residues. The V end was cut by 2 bases, the J end by 2 bases, with 0 bases between. Germline CDR1 MNHEY, CDR2 SVGAGI. This clone showed up just a few times. Its antigen is as yet unknown. Sequenced input: CD4+ T cells from blood buffy coats. This chain joins TRBV6-5 and TRBJ2-2, with D hard to call. The sequence derives from a human donor in good health. The DNA of the CDR3 is TGTGCCAGCAGTTACAACACCGGGGAGCTGTTTTTT. It specifies CASSYNTGELFF.